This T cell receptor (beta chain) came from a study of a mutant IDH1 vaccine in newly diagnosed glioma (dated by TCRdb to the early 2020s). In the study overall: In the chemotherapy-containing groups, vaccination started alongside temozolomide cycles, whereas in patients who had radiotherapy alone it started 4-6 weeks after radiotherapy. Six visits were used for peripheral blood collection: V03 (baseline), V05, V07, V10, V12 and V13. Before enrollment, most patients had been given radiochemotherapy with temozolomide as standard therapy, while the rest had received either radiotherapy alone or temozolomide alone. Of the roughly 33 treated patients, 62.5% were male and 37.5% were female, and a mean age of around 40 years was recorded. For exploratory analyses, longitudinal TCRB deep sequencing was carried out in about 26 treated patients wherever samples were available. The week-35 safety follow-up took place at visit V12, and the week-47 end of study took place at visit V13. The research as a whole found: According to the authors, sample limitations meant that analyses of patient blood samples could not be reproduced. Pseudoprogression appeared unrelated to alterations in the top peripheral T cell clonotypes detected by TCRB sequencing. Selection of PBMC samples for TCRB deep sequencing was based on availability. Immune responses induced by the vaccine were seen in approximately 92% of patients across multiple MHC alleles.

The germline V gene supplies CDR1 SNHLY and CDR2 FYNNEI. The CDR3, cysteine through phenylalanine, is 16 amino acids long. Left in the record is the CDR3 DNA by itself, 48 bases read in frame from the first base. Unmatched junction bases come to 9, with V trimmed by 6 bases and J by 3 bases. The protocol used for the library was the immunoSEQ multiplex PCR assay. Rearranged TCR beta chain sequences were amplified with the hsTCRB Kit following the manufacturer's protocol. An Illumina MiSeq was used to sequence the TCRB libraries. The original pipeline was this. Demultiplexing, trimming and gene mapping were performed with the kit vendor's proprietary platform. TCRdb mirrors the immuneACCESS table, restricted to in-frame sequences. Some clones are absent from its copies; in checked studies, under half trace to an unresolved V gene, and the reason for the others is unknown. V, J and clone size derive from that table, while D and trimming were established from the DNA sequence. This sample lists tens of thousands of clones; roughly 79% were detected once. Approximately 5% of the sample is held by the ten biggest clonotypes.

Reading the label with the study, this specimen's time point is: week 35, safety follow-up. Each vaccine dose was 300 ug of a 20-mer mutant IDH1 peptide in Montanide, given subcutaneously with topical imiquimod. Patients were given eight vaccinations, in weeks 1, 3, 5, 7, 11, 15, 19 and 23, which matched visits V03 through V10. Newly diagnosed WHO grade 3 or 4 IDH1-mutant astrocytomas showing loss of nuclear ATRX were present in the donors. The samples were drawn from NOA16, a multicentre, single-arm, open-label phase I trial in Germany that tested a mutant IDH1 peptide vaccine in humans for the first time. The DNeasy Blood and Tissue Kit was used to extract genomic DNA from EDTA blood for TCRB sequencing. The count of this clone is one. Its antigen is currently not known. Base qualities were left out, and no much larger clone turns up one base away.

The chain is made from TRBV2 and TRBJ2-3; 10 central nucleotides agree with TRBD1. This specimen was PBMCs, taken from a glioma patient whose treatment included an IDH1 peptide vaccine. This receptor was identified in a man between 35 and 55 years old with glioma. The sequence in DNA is TGTGCCAGCAGGTCTCCCCGGGACAGGGGTACAGATACGCAGTATTTT. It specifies CASRSPRDRGTDTQYF.